This TCR beta chain was recovered during a study of technical replicates of blood from a few donors. Germline V gene data show CDR1 as SNHLY and CDR2 as FYNNEI. The CDR3 consists of 14 residues. V lost 6 bases to trimming and J lost 7 bases; unmatched junction nucleotides: 5. In its sample, this clone was seen once. Here immunoSEQ multiplex PCR was the method, and the copy in TCRdb shows in-frame clones only, minus some. Of some 62,000 clones in the sample, more than 75% are singletons; the top ten hold about 5.2%. The sequencing sample was made of PBMCs. The TCR originated in a human donor in good health. Some clones in this sample may be carry-over from other donors' samples. The chain recombines TRBV2 with TRBJ2-2, with 10 bases matching TRBD2. CDR3 sequence (DNA): TGTGCCAGCAGGGTCGGGACTAGCGTCGGGGAGCTGTTTTTT. Its translation: CASRVGTSVGELFF. Full variable domain (outside the CDR3, taken from reference TRBV2 and TRBJ2-2): EPEVTQTPSHQVTQMGQEVILRCVPISNHLYFYWYRQILGQKVEFLVSFYNNEISEKSEIFDDQFSVERPDGSNFTLKIRSTKLEDSAMYFCASRVGTSVGELFFGEGSRLTVL.